What follows are 13 T cell receptor beta chains derived from one specimen sequenced in a study of monozygotic twins with inflammatory bowel disease. TCRdb reworked the 5' RACE reads into one entry per CDR3 protein, no DNA. Listed are around 410,000 distinct CDR3 sequences; less than 2.5% falls within the top ten. The sequenced sample was blood. The receptor set was obtained from a human donor with ulcerative colitis or Crohn's disease, or a healthy co-twin of an affected twin (not recorded which).

This chain joins TRBV6-2 or TRBV6-3 and TRBJ1-5. Germline V gene lookup returns CDR1 MNHEY and CDR2 SVGEGT. CDR3 length: 16 amino acids. The CDR3: CASSDSTDYSNQPQHF.

The chain combines TRBV20-1 with TRBJ1-5; TCRdb's assignment of TRBD1 cannot be checked, as there is no DNA. Germline CDR1 reads DFQATT; CDR2 reads SNEGSKA (reference sequence). The CDR3 totals 14 residues. The CDR3 sequence: CSARETGSNQPQHF.

The chain couples TRBV11-2 to TRBJ1-1. This CDR3 contains 15 residues. Germline V gene lookup returns CDR1 SGHAT and CDR2 FQNNGV. Here the CDR3 reads CASSPPESARTEAFF.

The chain carries TRBV15 and TRBJ1-2; TCRdb picks TRBD1, but there is no DNA to check that call. Germline assignment: CDR1 LNHNV and CDR2 YYDKDF (reference sequence). CDR3 size: 13 residues. CDR3 sequence: CATRGPRNYGYTF.

The chain combines TRBV7-6 with TRBJ1-5; TCRdb selects TRBD1, and the lack of DNA leaves this call unchecked. The CDR3 consists of 14 residues. Germline V CDR1 and CDR2: SGHVS, FNYEAQ. The CDR3 loop reads CASSLVQGNQPQHF.

V gene TRBV2 combines with J gene TRBJ2-2; TCRdb names TRBD1, which stays unverified in the absence of DNA. This CDR3 is built from 15 residues. Germline values: CDR1 SNHLY, CDR2 FYNNEI. The CDR3 here is CASSETGQPTGELFF.

The J gene is TRBJ2-3, the V gene TRBV20-1; with no DNA, the TCRdb D assignment of TRBD2 cannot be verified. CDR1 is DFQATT, CDR2 SNEGSKA, per germline (reference sequence). The CDR3 length is 15 residues. The CDR3: CSVERYRRGTDTQYF.

V gene TRBV10-3 combines with J gene TRBJ2-5; TCRdb reports TRBD1, a call that lacks DNA to check it against. This CDR3 spans 14 amino acids. The germline gives CDR1 ENHRY, CDR2 SYGVKD. The CDR3 sequence is CAISVTDRGETQYF.

The V gene is TRBV11-2, the J gene TRBJ1-1; TCRdb gives TRBD1 as the D gene, but with no DNA this cannot be confirmed. Germline values: CDR1 SGHAT, CDR2 FQNNGV. There are 14 residues in the CDR3. CDR3 amino acids: CASSLENWGIEAFF. Based on the CDR3 plus reference TRBV11-2 and TRBJ1-1, the full variable domain is EAGVAQSPRYKIIEKRQSVAFWCNPISGHATLYWYQQILGQGPKLLIQFQNNGVVDDSQLPKDRFSAERLKGVDSTLKIQPAKLEDSAVYLCASSLENWGIEAFFGQGTRLTVV.

The chain combines TRBV18 with TRBJ1-3. CDR1 is KGHSH and CDR2 is LQKENI in the germline V gene. This CDR3 is built from 16 residues. The CDR3 loop is CASSPPLAGSGNTIYF.

CDR3 sequence: CASSQDRVPEQFF. The chain combines TRBV4-3 with TRBJ2-1; with no DNA, the TCRdb D assignment of TRBD1 cannot be verified. There are 13 residues in the CDR3. Germline V gives CDR1 LGHNA, CDR2 YSLEER.

The chain uses TRBV7-3 and TRBJ2-5; TCRdb selects TRBD1, and the lack of DNA leaves this call unchecked. Germline CDR1 reads SGHTA; CDR2 reads FQGTGA. This CDR3 contains 13 residues. The CDR3 here is CASSTGQGETQYF.

V and J are TRBV20-1 and TRBJ2-7; TCRdb lists TRBD1, though no DNA is available to test this call. The CDR3 sequence is 13 residues long. The germline CDR1 and CDR2 sequences are DFQATT and SNEGSKA (reference sequence). CDR3 amino acids: CSAVGQGTYEQYF.